These 22 T cell receptor beta chains were sequenced from one sample in a study of T-cell memory formation after mild COVID-19. TCRdb used MiXCR to reprocess the 5' RACE reads, holding one entry per CDR3 protein. The sample comprises roughly 120,000 distinct CDR3 sequences, roughly 20% of which are singletons, and about 38% rests with the top ten. The sequencing input was PBMCs or a T cell subset sorted from them (not recorded which). The receptor source for this set is a young man who had mild COVID-19 (a few samples of this study predate the infection). Cell type and time point are not known.

This clonotype was seen a handful of times. The chain couples TRBV12-3 or TRBV12-4 to TRBJ2-3; possibly TRBD1 for D (5 bases). The CDR3 runs to 11 residues. Trimming cost V 10 bases and J 6 bases, with 11 bases left between them. CDR3 sequence reads: CATRVADTQYF. The CDR3, as DNA: TGTGCCACCAGGGTGGCCGATACGCAGTATTTT.

Here the CDR3 DNA reads TGTGCCAGCAGTTCTACTCAATGGGGACAGGGGAAACACTATGGCTACACCTTC. As protein: CASSSTQWGQGKHYGYTF. V is TRBV6-5 and J is TRBJ1-2, with 10 bases aligning to TRBD1. Per the germline V gene, CDR1 is MNHEY and CDR2 is SVGAGI. V shed 4 bases, J shed 3 bases, and the junction held 14 bases outside the gene matches. The CDR3 length is 18 residues.

This clonotype was seen only once. The chain uses TRBV5-1 and TRBJ2-3; TRBD1 is a possible D gene (6 bases). The CDR3 contains 13 residues. V was cut by 4 bases and J by 5 bases, with 11 bases left in between. Germline V lookup: CDR1 SGHRS, CDR2 YFSETQ. This CDR3 reads CASSPDSEDTQYF. The CDR3 DNA reads TGCGCCAGCAGCCCGGACAGCGAAGATACGCAGTATTTT. The full variable domain, in which reference TRBV5-1 and TRBJ2-3 provide the parts outside the CDR3, is KAGVTQTPRYLIKTRGQQVTLSCSPISGHRSVSWYQQTPGQGLQFLFEYFSETQRNKGNFPGRFSGRQFSNSRSEMNVSTLELGDSALYLCASSPDSEDTQYFGPGTRLTVL.

V is TRBV7-3 and J is TRBJ2-3; D unresolved. CDR1 and CDR2 from the germline V gene are SGHTA and FQGTGA. The V end lost 1 base, the J end lost 4 bases, and 6 bases lay between the germline ends. The CDR3 contains 13 residues. DNA of the CDR3: TGTGCCAGCAGCTTAAGCGTTGCAGATACGCAGTATTTT. Amino acids: CASSLSVADTQYF.

The genes are TRBV5-4 and TRBJ1-2; perhaps TRBD1 as D (5 bases). This CDR3 spans 13 amino acids. Germline loops: CDR1 SGHNT, CDR2 YYREEE (reference sequence). V shed 4 bases and J shed 2 bases, with 9 bases lying between them. The CDR3 sequence is CASSRQGNYGYTF. In DNA, the CDR3 is TGTGCCAGCAGCCGGCAGGGAAACTATGGCTACACCTTC.

This chain connects TRBV20-1 to TRBJ1-1, with no clear D. The CDR3 has 14 residues. V shed 5 bases and J shed 11 bases, with 24 bases lying between them. CDR1 is DFQATT and CDR2 is SNEGSKA in the germline V gene (reference sequence). CDR3 sequence (DNA): TGCAGTGCTCCCGCGTCCCGACTAACCGGTGACGCTTTCTTT. Protein product: CSAPASRLTGDAFF.

This clonotype occurred a few times. The chain employs TRBV6-2 or TRBV6-3 and TRBJ2-5; D gene unclear. Trimming took off 0 bases at V and 4 bases at J, with 6 bases between the two ends. CDR3 size: 13 residues. Per the germline V gene, CDR1 is MNHEY and CDR2 is SVGEGT. The CDR3 loop is CASSYSLGETQYF. Here the CDR3 DNA reads TGTGCCAGCAGTTACTCGCTAGGAGAGACCCAGTACTTC.

The rearrangement uses TRBV7-9 and TRBJ1-4; D may be TRBD1 (6 bases). Trimming shortened V by 1 base and J by 7 bases, and 10 bases separated the two germline ends. Germline loops: CDR1 SEHNR, CDR2 FQNEAQ (reference sequence). This CDR3 has 14 amino acids. The CDR3 sequence: CASSLEQGSEKLFF. DNA of the CDR3: TGTGCCAGCAGCTTAGAACAGGGAAGTGAAAAACTGTTTTTT.

The chain couples TRBV7-9 to TRBJ2-3; tentative D call: TRBD2 (6 bases). V was clipped by 5 bases and J by 4 bases, with 16 bases between them. This CDR3 is built from 15 residues. The germline V gene encodes CDR1 SEHNR and CDR2 FQNEAQ (reference sequence). CDR3 DNA: TGTGCCAGCAGCCAACTAGCACATGAGGCAGATACGCAGTATTTT. This codes for CASSQLAHEADTQYF.

The chain is built from TRBV5-6 and TRBJ2-7; 7 positions match TRBD1. CDR1 is SGHDT, CDR2 YYEEEE, per germline. The CDR3 has 11 amino acids. V shed 4 bases and J 12 bases; nucleotides not matched to a gene: 7. CDR3 region: CASSHGTEAYV. CDR3 in DNA: TGTGCCAGCAGCCACGGGACAGAGGCGTACGTC.

This clonotype turned up a few times. The chain combines TRBV15 with TRBJ2-3; no firm D call. Deletions cut 0 bases from V and 0 bases from J, with 13 bases between. Germline lookup yields CDR1 LNHNV and CDR2 YYDKDF (reference sequence). This CDR3 region has 17 residues. CDR3 sequence reads: CATSRDQGFSSTDTQYF. Here the CDR3 DNA reads TGTGCCACCAGCAGAGATCAAGGTTTCTCTAGCACAGATACGCAGTATTTT.

This clonotype was counted a few times. The chain links TRBV4-1 to TRBJ2-3; a possible D gene is TRBD2 (5 bases). The CDR3 is 13 residues long. Trimming pared 4 bases from V and 1 base from J, leaving 6 bases between. Germline CDR1 reads MGHRA; CDR2 reads YSYEKL. CDR3 amino acids: CASSPGGTDTQYF. The CDR3 DNA reads TGCGCCAGCAGCCCCGGGGGCACAGATACGCAGTATTTT.

This clonotype was seen more than once but under ten times. The chain employs TRBV29-1 and TRBJ2-1, with 7 bases identical to TRBD1. The CDR3 spans 14 residues. Germline CDR1 SQVTM, CDR2 ANQGSEA. J gave up 2 bases and V 3 bases, and 4 bases lay outside the gene matches. The CDR3 reads CSVEGTVAYNEQFF. The DNA of the CDR3 is TGCAGCGTTGAGGGGACAGTCGCCTACAATGAGCAGTTCTTC.

The chain has TRBV27 and TRBJ2-7; 7 nucleotides align to TRBD2. This CDR3 contains 13 residues. Germline lookup yields CDR1 MNHEY and CDR2 SMNVEV (reference sequence). After removal of 7 bases from V and 1 base from J, the junction contained 4 bases not matched to a gene. CDR3: CASKLGGSYEQYF. As DNA, the CDR3 is TGTGCCAGCAAGCTGGGGGGGTCCTACGAGCAGTACTTC.

The sample holds a few counts of this clonotype. The chain uses TRBV4-1 and TRBJ1-4, with D hard to call. With 1 base removed from V and 6 bases from J, the gap between germline ends came to 9 bases. Germline lookup yields CDR1 MGHRA and CDR2 YSYEKL. The CDR3 is 14 residues long. This chain's CDR3 is CASSQAHGYEKLFF. CDR3 DNA: TGCGCCAGCAGCCAAGCCCACGGCTATGAAAAACTGTTTTTT.

This clonotype appeared a few times. The chain recombines TRBV11-1 with TRBJ2-1; 13 positions match TRBD2. The ends lost 3 bases at V and 8 bases at J; junction bases unmatched: 13. Per germline, CDR1 SGHAT and CDR2 FQDESV (reference sequence). CDR3 size: 18 residues. The CDR3 protein is CASSFTSGGAARMDEQFF. Here the CDR3 DNA reads TGTGCCAGCAGCTTTACTAGCGGGGGGGCCGCCCGAATGGATGAGCAGTTCTTC.

This clonotype was observed a handful of times. V gene TRBV20-1 combines with J gene TRBJ1-1, with TRBD1 matching over 7 bases. J lost 4 bases, V lost 0 bases, and 14 bases had no gene match. The CDR3 covers 17 residues. Germline V CDR1 and CDR2: DFQATT, SNEGSKA (reference sequence). The CDR3 DNA is TGCAGTGCTAGAGACCCTGACAGGGCGCCACTGGGCACTGAAGCTTTCTTT. As protein: CSARDPDRAPLGTEAFF.

This clonotype was seen a handful of times. The chain employs TRBV7-2 and TRBJ2-3, with 8 bases aligning to TRBD2. Per germline, CDR1 SGHTA and CDR2 FQGNSA. This CDR3 has 15 amino acids. After removal of 2 bases from V and 6 bases from J, the junction contained 7 bases not matched to a gene. As DNA, the CDR3 is TGTGCCAGCAGCTTACGGGGGGGGGCATCCGATACGCAGTATTTT. The encoded protein is CASSLRGGASDTQYF. The variable domain in full, with the rest retrieved from reference TRBV7-2 and TRBJ2-3, is GAGVSQSPSNKVTEKGKDVELRCDPISGHTALYWYRQSLGQGLEFLIYFQGNSAPDKSGLPSDRFSAERTGGSVSTLTIQRTQQEDSAVYLCASSLRGGASDTQYFGPGTRLTVL.

The chain couples TRBV7-2 to TRBJ2-7; a weak D match, TRBD1 (6 bases). The germline CDR1 and CDR2 sequences are SGHTA and FQGNSA. The V gene lost 5 bases and the J gene lost 6 bases, with 17 bases spanning the gap. The CDR3 spans 14 residues. The CDR3 DNA reads TGTGCCAGCAGCCAATGGACAGCTGGCGGCGAGCAGTACGTC. Translated: CASSQWTAGGEQYV.

The J gene is TRBJ1-1, the V gene TRBV4-3, with D tentatively TRBD1 (5 bases). Trimming took off 2 bases at V and 1 base at J, with 11 bases between the two ends. Germline V lookup: CDR1 LGHNA, CDR2 YSLEER. This CDR3 is built from 15 residues. CDR3 sequence reads: CASSQTGTANTEAFF. Written as DNA, the CDR3 is TGCGCCAGCAGCCAAACCGGGACGGCGAACACTGAAGCTTTCTTT.

The chain employs TRBV4-1 and TRBJ2-1; D is unclear. This CDR3 comprises 14 residues. CDR1 and CDR2 from the germline V gene are MGHRA and YSYEKL. The ends were cut back, 0 bases at V and 6 bases at J, with 9 bases in the middle. CDR3 coding DNA: TGCGCCAGCAGCCAAGATCTTTCCGCCAATGAGCAGTTCTTC. Translating gives CASSQDLSANEQFF.

The V call is TRBV2, the J call TRBJ2-2; possible D gene TRBD2, 6 bases. The CDR3 length is 15 residues. Germline V CDR1 and CDR2: SNHLY, FYNNEI. The V and J ends lost 10 bases and 6 bases respectively, with 21 bases between them. The CDR3 spells CATVGGREEAGELFF. The CDR3 DNA reads TGTGCCACCGTCGGAGGAAGGGAGGAAGCCGGGGAGCTGTTTTTT.